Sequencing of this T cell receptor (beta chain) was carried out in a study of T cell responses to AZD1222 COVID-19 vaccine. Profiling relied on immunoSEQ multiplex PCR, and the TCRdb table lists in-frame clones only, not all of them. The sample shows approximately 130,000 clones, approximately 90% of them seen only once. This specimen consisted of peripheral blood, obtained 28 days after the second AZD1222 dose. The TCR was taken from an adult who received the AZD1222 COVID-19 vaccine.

CDR3 residues: CASSPAGGNKQFF. DNA for the CDR3: TGTGCCAGCAGCCCAGCGGGGGGGAATAAGCAGTTCTTC. The chain is built from TRBV11-3 and TRBJ2-1; TRBD2 matches 10 bases. The J segment lost 11 bases and the V segment lost 5 bases, leaving 6 bases of the junction unmatched. The germline V gene encodes CDR1 SGHNT and CDR2 YENEEA. The length of the CDR3 is 13 residues.